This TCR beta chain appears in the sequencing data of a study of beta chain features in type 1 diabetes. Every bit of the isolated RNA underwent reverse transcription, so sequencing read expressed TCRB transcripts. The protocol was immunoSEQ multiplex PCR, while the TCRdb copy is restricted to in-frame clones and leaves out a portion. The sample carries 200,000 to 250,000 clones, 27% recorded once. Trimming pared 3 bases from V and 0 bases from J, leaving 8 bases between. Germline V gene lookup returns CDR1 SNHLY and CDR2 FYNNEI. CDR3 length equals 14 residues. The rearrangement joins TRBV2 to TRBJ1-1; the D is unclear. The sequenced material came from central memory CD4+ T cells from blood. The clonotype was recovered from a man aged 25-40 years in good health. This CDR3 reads CASSDGNMNTEAFF. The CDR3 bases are TGTGCCAGCAGTGACGGGAATATGAACACTGAAGCTTTCTTT.